This TCR beta chain derives from a study of cytomegalovirus exposure and HLA in healthy donors. General study findings and limits: A later analysis reportedly found that, within productive TCRs, an Asian-associated ancestry cluster had fewer N-insertions than the mean observed across the approximately 660 donors. The productive fraction for most TCR beta V segments was about 90% or about 30% in an earlier analysis.

Germline lookup yields CDR1 GTSNPN and CDR2 SVGIG (reference sequence). The CDR3 contains 13 residues. Trimming shortened V by 2 bases and J by 1 base, and 9 bases separated the two germline ends. Researchers ran the PCR with 60 Vbeta and 13 Jbeta primers. Method: immunoSEQ multiplex PCR; TCRdb's copy keeps in-frame clones and lacks some. Of fewer than 200,000 clones in the sample, roughly 79% were seen once. Of note for this clone: Its cognate antigen is unknown.

The sample comprised PBMCs. The clonotype was recovered from a man aged 25 to 40 in good health and CMV-seronegative. This sequence joins TRBV30 and TRBJ2-7; D possibly corresponds to TRBD2 (5 bases). CDR3 in amino acids: CAWSSGISYEQYF. The CDR3 nucleotides are TGTGCCTGGAGTTCCGGGATATCCTACGAGCAGTACTTC.